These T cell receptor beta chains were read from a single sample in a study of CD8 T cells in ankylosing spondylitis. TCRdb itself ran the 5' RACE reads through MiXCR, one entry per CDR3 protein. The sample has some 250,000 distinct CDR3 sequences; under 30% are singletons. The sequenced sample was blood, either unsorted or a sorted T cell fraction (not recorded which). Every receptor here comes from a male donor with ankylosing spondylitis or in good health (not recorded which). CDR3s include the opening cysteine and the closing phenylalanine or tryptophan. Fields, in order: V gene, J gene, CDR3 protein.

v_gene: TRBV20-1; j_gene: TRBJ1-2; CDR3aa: CSARVLGQDYGYTF
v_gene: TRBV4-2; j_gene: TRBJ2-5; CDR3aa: CASSQGVGDQQETQYF
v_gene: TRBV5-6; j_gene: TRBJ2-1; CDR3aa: CASSLAEWPQQFF
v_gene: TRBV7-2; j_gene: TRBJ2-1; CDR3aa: CASSLVAGELEQFF
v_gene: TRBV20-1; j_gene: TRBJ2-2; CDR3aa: CSAPRGAVGELFF
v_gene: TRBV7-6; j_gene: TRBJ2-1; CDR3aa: CASSGLGRLNEQFF
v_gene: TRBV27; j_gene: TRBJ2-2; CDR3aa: CASSSSRDREAGELFF
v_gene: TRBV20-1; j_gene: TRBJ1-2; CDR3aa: CSARGQGSWAGYTF
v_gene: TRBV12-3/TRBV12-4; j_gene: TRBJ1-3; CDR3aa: CASSFSWGEDTIYF
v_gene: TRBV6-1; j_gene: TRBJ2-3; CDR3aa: CASSATKDVSGGASDTQYF
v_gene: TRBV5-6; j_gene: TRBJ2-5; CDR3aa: CASHLQGKETQYF
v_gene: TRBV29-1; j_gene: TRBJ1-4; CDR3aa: CSVEAGSEKLFF
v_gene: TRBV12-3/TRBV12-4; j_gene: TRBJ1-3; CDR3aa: CASSGGANSGNTIYF
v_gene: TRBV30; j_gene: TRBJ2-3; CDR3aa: CAWSGRETGGDTQYF
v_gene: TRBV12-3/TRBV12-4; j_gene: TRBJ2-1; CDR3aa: CASSPRRGSDEQFF
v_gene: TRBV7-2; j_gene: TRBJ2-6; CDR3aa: CASTSDTSGANVLTF
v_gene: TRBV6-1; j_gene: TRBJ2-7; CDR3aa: CASLGSGGSSYEQYF
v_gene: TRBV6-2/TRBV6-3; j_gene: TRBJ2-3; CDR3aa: CASSSIMRGLNTQYF
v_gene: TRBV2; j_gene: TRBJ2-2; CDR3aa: CASSLAGGLGTGELFF
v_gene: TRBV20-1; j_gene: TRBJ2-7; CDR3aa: CSARDPRAGYEQYF
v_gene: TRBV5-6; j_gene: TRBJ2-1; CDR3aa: CASAIPGTLYNEQFF
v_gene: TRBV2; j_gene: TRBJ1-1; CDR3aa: CASRREGSTEAFF